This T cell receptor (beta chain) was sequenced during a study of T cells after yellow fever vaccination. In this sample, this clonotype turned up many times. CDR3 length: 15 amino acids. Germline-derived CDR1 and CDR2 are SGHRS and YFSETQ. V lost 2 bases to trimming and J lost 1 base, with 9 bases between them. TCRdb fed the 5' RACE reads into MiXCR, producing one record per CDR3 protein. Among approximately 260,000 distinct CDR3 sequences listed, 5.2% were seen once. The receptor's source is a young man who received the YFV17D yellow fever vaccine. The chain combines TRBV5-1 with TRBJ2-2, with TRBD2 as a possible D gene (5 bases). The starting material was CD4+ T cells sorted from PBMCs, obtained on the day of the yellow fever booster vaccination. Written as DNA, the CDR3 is TGCGCCAGCAGCTTAATCGAGGGGAACACCGGGGAGCTGTTTTTT. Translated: CASSLIEGNTGELFF. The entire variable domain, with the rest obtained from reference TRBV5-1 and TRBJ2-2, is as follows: KAGVTQTPRYLIKTRGQQVTLSCSPISGHRSVSWYQQTPGQGLQFLFEYFSETQRNKGNFPGRFSGRQFSNSRSEMNVSTLELGDSALYLCASSLIEGNTGELFFGEGSRLTVL.